Each of the 20 T cell receptor beta chains below was sequenced from the same sample in a study of graft-versus-host responses after intestinal transplantation. This table comes from immunoSEQ multiplex PCR, and its TCRdb copy is limited to in-frame clones, with some not included. This table has tens of thousands of clones, around 94% appearing once. This specimen consisted of PBMCs, obtained about 9 months after intestinal transplant. These TCRs come from a human patient who received an intestinal transplant, so some T cells may come from the graft donor.

The chain employs TRBV5-4 and TRBJ2-2; TRBD1 is a possible D gene (6 bases). Germline V gene lookup returns CDR1 SGHNT and CDR2 YYREEE (reference sequence). Trimming pared 3 bases from V and 0 bases from J, leaving 12 bases between. The CDR3 spans 16 residues. CDR3 residues: CASSSQGQANTGELFF. The DNA for the CDR3 is TGTGCCAGCAGCTCCCAGGGGCAGGCGAACACCGGGGAGCTGTTTTTT.

The chain combines TRBV7-9 with TRBJ2-1; 8 bases map to TRBD2. This CDR3 is built from 14 residues. Trimming cost V 3 bases and J 3 bases; bases outside gene matches: 1. CDR1 and CDR2 (germline): SEHNR, FQNEAQ (reference sequence). CDR3 sequence: CASSFGTSYNEQFF. The CDR3, as DNA: TGTGCCAGCAGCTTCGGGACTAGCTACAATGAGCAGTTCTTC. Using reference TRBV7-9 and TRBJ2-1 for the parts outside the CDR3, the full variable domain is DTGVSQNPRHKITKRGQNVTFRCDPISEHNRLYWYRQTLGQGPEFLTYFQNEAQLEKSRLLSDRFSAERPKGSFSTLEIQRTEQGDSAMYLCASSFGTSYNEQFFGPGTRLTVL.

This CDR3 reads CASAPPTTGRSYEQYF. Written as DNA, the CDR3 is TGTGCTAGTGCCCCCCCTACGACAGGGCGCTCCTACGAGCAGTACTTC. The chain uses TRBV12-5 and TRBJ2-7; the match to TRBD1 covers 7 bases. There are 16 residues in the CDR3. CDR1 LGHNT and CDR2 FRNRAP come from the germline V gene. V gave up 7 bases and J gave up 0 bases; unmatched junction bases: 12.

This chain joins TRBV27 and TRBJ2-7, with TRBD1 identical over 8 bases. Germline values: CDR1 MNHEY, CDR2 SMNVEV (reference sequence). The CDR3 totals 15 residues. Germline trimming cut 6 bases from V and 1 base from J; bases unmatched to any gene: 8. CDR3 nucleotides: TGTGCCAGCAGCTTGGATTACAGGGGGTCCTACGAGCAGTACTTC. Protein: CASSLDYRGSYEQYF.

This chain uses TRBV19 with TRBJ2-3, with TRBD2 as a possible D gene (6 bases). The V end lost 7 bases, the J end lost 3 bases, and 17 bases lay between the germline ends. The CDR3 is made up of 15 amino acids. CDR1 LNHDA and CDR2 SQIVND come from the germline V gene (reference sequence). CDR3 nucleotide sequence: TGTGCCAGTACAAGTGGAAATCGGGGGACAGATACGCAGTATTTT. Encoded protein: CASTSGNRGTDTQYF.

The chain employs TRBV5-1 and TRBJ1-1; TRBD1 agrees at 9 bases. CDR3 length equals 16 residues. Unmatched junction bases numbered 6, after V lost 3 bases and J lost 0 bases. Germline CDR1 and CDR2: SGHRS and YFSETQ. DNA of the CDR3: TGCGCCAGCAGCTCGACGGGACAGGGTTTGAACACTGAAGCTTTCTTT. It yields the protein CASSSTGQGLNTEAFF.

The chain joins TRBV27 to TRBJ2-1; D is uncertain. Trimming pared 4 bases from V and 6 bases from J, leaving 13 bases between. This CDR3 comprises 14 residues. From germline, CDR1 is MNHEY and CDR2 SMNVEV (reference sequence). The CDR3 DNA is TGTGCCAGCAGTTCCTTGGGGATCGTCAATGAGCAGTTCTTC. Its translation: CASSSLGIVNEQFF.

The J gene is TRBJ2-3, the V gene TRBV7-8; 8 nucleotides match TRBD1. CDR1 and CDR2 (germline): SGHVS, FQNEAQ. V shed 1 base and J 0 bases; nucleotides not matched to a gene: 3. This CDR3 has 16 amino acids. The CDR3 sequence is CASSLDRTGSTDTQYF. The CDR3 region has the DNA TGTGCCAGCAGCTTAGACAGGACAGGGAGCACAGATACGCAGTATTTT.

This chain connects TRBV30 to TRBJ2-5, with 8 bases matching TRBD1. V trimming: 1 base; J trimming: 2 bases; junction bases outside the gene matches: 0. Germline V gene sequence: CDR1 GTSNPN, CDR2 SVGIG (reference sequence). The CDR3 totals 13 residues. The CDR3 DNA sequence: TGTGCCTGGAGTGGGGACAGGCAAGAGACCCAGTACTTC. This translates into CAWSGDRQETQYF.

The table lists this clone with a few counts. The chain employs TRBV12-1 and TRBJ1-2. TRBV12-1 is deemed a pseudogene. The CDR3 sequence is 16 residues long. The CDR3 sequence is CASSFTLRGGGYGYTF. The CDR3 DNA is TGTGCCAGCAGCTTTACCCTCCGCGGCGGAGGCTATGGCTACACCTTC.

The chain uses TRBV11-2 and TRBJ1-3; D uncertain. The CDR3 length is 15 residues. Per the germline V gene, CDR1 is SGHAT and CDR2 is FQNNGV. Trimming stripped 6 bases from V and 0 bases from J, with 12 bases between. Here the CDR3 reads CASRPSVTSGNTIYF. As DNA, the CDR3 is TGTGCCAGCAGACCGTCGGTAACCTCTGGAAACACCATATATTTT.

This clone was detected only once. The chain is built from TRBV5-4 and TRBJ2-7; TRBD1 matches at 8 bases. Germline CDR1 SGHNT, CDR2 YYREEE (reference sequence). V trimming: 4 bases; J trimming: 4 bases; junction bases outside the gene matches: 13. This CDR3 is 16 amino acids long. The DNA for the CDR3 is TGTGCCAGCAGCAATCCCCAGGGGGCTAAGGTATACGAGCAGTACTTC. It encodes CASSNPQGAKVYEQYF.

The chain has TRBV28 and TRBJ2-3; no clear D gene. V was pared by 8 bases and J by 7 bases, with 13 bases between. The CDR3 length is 12 residues. CDR1 is MDHEN, CDR2 SYDVKM, per germline. The CDR3 loop is CASLSWLYTQYF. The CDR3 DNA reads TGTGCCAGCCTATCGTGGCTTTATACGCAGTATTTT.

This chain joins TRBV27 and TRBJ1-5; D is uncertain. Germline V lookup: CDR1 MNHEY, CDR2 SMNVEV (reference sequence). V shed 4 bases and J shed 7 bases, with 17 bases lying between them. The CDR3 sequence is 15 residues long. The CDR3 here is CASSYTHSETQPQHF. The CDR3 bases are TGTGCCAGCAGTTATACCCACAGCGAGACCCAGCCCCAGCATTTT.

The chain employs TRBV18 and TRBJ2-5; unclear D gene. The CDR3 has 14 residues. V was clipped by 3 bases and J by 5 bases, with 13 bases between them. In germline, CDR1 is KGHSH, CDR2 LQKENI. CDR3: CASSPQPGSETQYF. The CDR3 DNA reads TGTGCCAGCTCACCTCAACCAGGATCGGAGACCCAGTACTTC.

The J gene is TRBJ1-5, the V gene TRBV28; D is uncertain. The CDR3 length is 16 residues. V was trimmed by 7 bases and J by 1 base, leaving 17 bases between them. CDR1 is MDHEN and CDR2 is SYDVKM in the germline V gene. The CDR3 loop reads CASTDYKKWSNQPQHF. DNA of the CDR3: TGTGCCAGCACCGATTATAAGAAATGGAGCAATCAGCCCCAGCATTTT.

As concerns this clone: Germline is not matched at one junction end, which may reflect a read error. The same CDR3 is also encoded by other DNA sequences in this sample. V usage is TRBV19 and J usage is TRBJ2-2; D is perhaps TRBD1 or TRBD2 (5 bases each). CDR1 is LNHDA and CDR2 is SQIVND in the germline V gene (reference sequence). The CDR3 has 15 amino acids. Here the CDR3 DNA reads TGTGCCAGTAAATCCGGGGCCCTGAACACCGGGGAGCTGTTTTTC. Translating it yields CASKSGALNTGELFF.

The CDR3 DNA reads TGTGCCAGTAGCCTAGTCGGGGAGACCCAGTACTTC. It codes for CASSLVGETQYF. The chain joins TRBV19 to TRBJ2-5, with no clear D. There are 12 residues in the CDR3. Between the trimmed V and J ends, which lost 6 bases and 5 bases, there was a span of 10 bases. In germline, CDR1 is LNHDA, CDR2 SQIVND (reference sequence).

This clone was found once. The chain employs TRBV6-6 and TRBJ2-7, with 14 bases aligning to TRBD2. Trimming cost V 5 bases and J 3 bases; bases outside gene matches: 6. In germline, CDR1 is MNHNY, CDR2 SVGAGI (reference sequence). This CDR3 has 16 amino acids. The CDR3 bases are TGTGCCAGCAGTCCAAAGGGACTAGCGGGAGTCTACGAGCAGTACTTC. Its protein product is CASSPKGLAGVYEQYF.

This clone occurred a few times. The chain links TRBV5-8 to TRBJ2-7; TRBD1 matches at 9 bases. This CDR3 has 14 amino acids. V trimming: 2 bases; J trimming: 2 bases; junction bases outside the gene matches: 2. Germline V gene sequence: CDR1 SGHTS, CDR2 YDEGEE. In DNA, the CDR3 is TGTGCCAGCAGCTTAGGGGACAGGGCCTACGAGCAGTACTTC. Translating it yields CASSLGDRAYEQYF.